These 26 T cell receptor beta chains originate from one sample sequenced in a study of cytotoxic CD8 clonotypes in ibrutinib-treated CLL. Clones were read by immunoSEQ multiplex PCR, and TCRdb kept only the in-frame ones, dropping some. The data show about 130,000 clones, with approximately 85% seen just once and under 2.5% held by the top ten. The input for sequencing was PBMCs, taken after 24 months of ibrutinib treatment. All receptors come from a human donor with chronic lymphocytic leukemia.

This clone occurred once. Here the CDR3 reads CASSLRGNQKQYF. In DNA form, the CDR3 reads TGTGCCAGCAGTTTGAGGGGGAACCAAAAGCAGTACTTC. This sequence joins TRBV28 and TRBJ2-7; possibly TRBD1 for D (6 bases). The CDR3 loop spans 13 amino acids. The germline V gene encodes CDR1 MDHEN and CDR2 SYDVKM. Trimming took off 3 bases at V and 8 bases at J, with 14 bases between the two ends.

The chain recombines TRBV5-1 with TRBJ2-7; the D is unclear. The V end was cut by 2 bases, the J end by 3 bases, with 12 bases between. Germline CDR1 is SGHRS and CDR2 is YFSETQ. This CDR3 comprises 14 residues. This CDR3 is CASSLLTQSYEQYF. The CDR3 DNA is TGCGCCAGCAGCTTACTGACACAGAGCTACGAGCAGTACTTC.

The chain has TRBV5-4 and TRBJ2-3; D is possibly TRBD1 or TRBD2 (7 bases each). Germline lookup yields CDR1 SGHNT and CDR2 YYREEE (reference sequence). The CDR3 is 18 residues long. V was trimmed by 4 bases and J by 1 base, leaving 22 bases between them. This CDR3 is CASSPGGQQGRGTDTQYF. In DNA form, the CDR3 reads TGTGCCAGCAGCCCGGGGGGACAGCAGGGAAGAGGCACAGATACGCAGTATTTT.

The rearrangement links TRBV10-3 to TRBJ1-2; 8 bases line up with TRBD1. This CDR3 comprises 14 residues. Germline CDR1 is ENHRY and CDR2 is SYGVKD. Unmatched junction bases numbered 12, after V lost 9 bases and J lost 6 bases. The CDR3 DNA sequence: TGTGCCATGGGGACAGGAGCAATCTCTAATGGCTACACCTTC. It is translated as CAMGTGAISNGYTF.

The chain joins TRBV5-6 to TRBJ2-5; D remains ambiguous. Germline loops: CDR1 SGHDT, CDR2 YYEEEE. The V and J ends lost 4 bases and 7 bases respectively, with 8 bases between them. CDR3 length equals 11 residues. CDR3 loop: CASSQEGTQYF. The CDR3 coding sequence is TGTGCCAGCAGCCAAGAAGGGACCCAGTACTTC.

V is TRBV7-3 and J is TRBJ1-6; the match to TRBD1 covers 7 bases. The CDR3 totals 18 residues. With 2 bases clipped from V and 7 bases from J, the junction kept 14 bases outside the gene matches. Germline V gene lookup returns CDR1 SGHTA and CDR2 FQGTGA. The CDR3 region has the DNA TGTGCCAGCAGCTTACGAGGAAGGGGACAGTGGGGAAATTCACCCCTCCACTTT. This encodes CASSLRGRGQWGNSPLHF.

The chain carries TRBV29-1 and TRBJ1-1, with D hard to call. The V gene lost 6 bases and the J gene lost 0 bases, with 14 bases spanning the gap. CDR3 length: 14 residues. Germline CDR1 and CDR2: SQVTM and ANQGSEA. The CDR3 reads CSVLLQAVNTEAFF. The CDR3 DNA reads as TGCAGCGTCCTACTCCAGGCAGTGAACACTGAAGCTTTCTTT.

This sequence joins TRBV15 and TRBJ1-2; no clear D gene. There are 15 residues in the CDR3. Trimming pared 0 bases from V and 5 bases from J, leaving 13 bases between. CDR1 and CDR2 from the germline V gene are LNHNV and YYDKDF (reference sequence). CDR3 DNA: TGTGCCACCAGCAGAGATGTCATAGTCGAGTATGGCTACACCTTC. Amino acid sequence: CATSRDVIVEYGYTF.

J is TRBJ2-7 and V is TRBV7-2; a weak D match, TRBD1 (5 bases). The CDR3 has 14 amino acids. The V end lost 2 bases, the J end lost 2 bases, and 10 bases lay between the germline ends. CDR1 is SGHTA and CDR2 is FQGNSA in the germline V gene. CDR3 DNA sequence: TGTGCCAGCAGCTTACAACAGACAGCCTACGAGCAGTACTTC. Its translation: CASSLQQTAYEQYF.

This sequence joins TRBV6-1 and TRBJ1-3; no firm D call. Trimming removed 6 bases at V and 4 bases at J, with 10 bases between. The CDR3 has 13 residues. Germline assignment: CDR1 MNHNS and CDR2 SASEGT. CDR3 protein: CASSQAGGNTIYF. CDR3 DNA sequence: TGTGCCAGCAGCCAAGCGGGGGGAAACACCATATATTTT.

This clone was detected once. V is TRBV19 and J is TRBJ1-1; unclear D gene. The CDR3 spans 15 residues. V lost 1 base to trimming and J lost 3 bases, with 12 bases between them. The germline gives CDR1 LNHDA, CDR2 SQIVND (reference sequence). CDR3 amino acids: CASSIVALRDTEAFF. CDR3 coding DNA: TGTGCCAGTAGTATAGTGGCGCTAAGGGACACTGAAGCTTTCTTT.

This chain uses TRBV28 with TRBJ2-1, with D hard to call. The CDR3 is 13 amino acids. The germline V gene has CDR1 MDHEN and CDR2 SYDVKM. V gave up 6 bases and J gave up 6 bases, with 12 bases separating them. The CDR3 reads CASSPIHGNEQFF. The CDR3 nucleotides read TGTGCCAGCAGCCCTATCCATGGCAATGAGCAGTTCTTC.

The chain carries TRBV28 and TRBJ2-1; possible D gene TRBD1, 6 bases. Trimming removed 10 bases at V and 7 bases at J, with 14 bases between. The CDR3 length is 12 residues. Per germline, CDR1 MDHEN and CDR2 SYDVKM. The CDR3 DNA is TGTGCCATTTCGAATAGGGGGAATGAGCAGTTCTTC. The encoded protein is CAISNRGNEQFF.

This clone was observed once. This chain joins TRBV6-1 and TRBJ2-5; 7 nucleotides match TRBD1. J was trimmed by 2 bases and V by 2 bases; bases with no gene match: 8. The germline CDR1 and CDR2 sequences are MNHNS and SASEGT. The CDR3 is made up of 16 amino acids. CDR3 residues: CASSELRRRGQETQYF. DNA for the CDR3: TGTGCCAGCAGTGAACTTCGTCGCAGGGGGCAAGAGACCCAGTACTTC.

A single count supports this clone. This chain links TRBV28 with TRBJ2-2, with D possibly being TRBD1 (6 bases). Between the trimmed V and J ends, which lost 10 bases and 2 bases, there was a span of 17 bases. The V gene's germline CDR1 is MDHEN and CDR2 SYDVKM. The CDR3 runs 15 residues. CDR3 sequence: CATFTGHANTGELFF. CDR3 coding DNA: TGTGCCACGTTTACGGGACACGCAAACACCGGGGAGCTGTTTTTT.

This chain connects TRBV11-2 to TRBJ2-7; no clear D gene. CDR1 SGHAT and CDR2 FQNNGV come from the germline V gene. CDR3 length: 14 residues. The V and J ends lost 4 bases and 1 base respectively, with 11 bases between them. In DNA form, the CDR3 reads TGTGCCAGCAGCTCCGTGGAAGTATCCTACGAGCAGTACTTC. It is translated as CASSSVEVSYEQYF.

The chain links TRBV29-1 to TRBJ1-1; D is ambiguous. The CDR3 is made up of 11 amino acids. Germline V gene sequence: CDR1 SQVTM, CDR2 ANQGSEA. V was cut by 3 bases and J by 10 bases, with 12 bases left in between. Here the CDR3 reads CSVDEGSVAFF. For the CDR3, the DNA is TGCAGCGTTGATGAGGGCTCTGTAGCTTTCTTT.

V gene TRBV7-2 combines with J gene TRBJ1-4; 11 nucleotides align to TRBD1. Germline V gene lookup returns CDR1 SGHTA and CDR2 FQGNSA. With V trimmed by 3 bases and J by 5 bases, 2 bases remained unmatched. The CDR3 loop spans 15 amino acids. In nucleotides, the CDR3 is TGTGCCAGCAGCTTCGGGACAGGGGGGAATGAAAAACTGTTTTTT. Protein product: CASSFGTGGNEKLFF.

The chain recombines TRBV9 with TRBJ1-3; weak D call: TRBD1 (6 bases). From germline, CDR1 is SGDLS and CDR2 YYNGEE. This CDR3 has 15 residues. Trimming removed 4 bases at V and 4 bases at J, with 15 bases between. The CDR3 region is CASSLEGGGGNTIYF. The DNA for the CDR3 is TGTGCCAGCAGCCTCGAGGGAGGGGGGGGAAACACCATATATTTT.

The chain combines TRBV11-2 with TRBJ2-3, with D hard to call. CDR1 is SGHAT and CDR2 is FQNNGV in the germline V gene. This CDR3 comprises 16 residues. Trimming took 5 bases from V and 5 from J, leaving 20 bases between them. CDR3 DNA sequence: TGTGCCAGCAGCCTCACCGGCGTGCTAGAAGGAGATACGCAGTATTTT. As protein: CASSLTGVLEGDTQYF.

The chain recombines TRBV28 with TRBJ2-1; possibly TRBD1 for D (6 bases). Looked up from germline, CDR1 is MDHEN and CDR2 is SYDVKM. CDR3 length equals 14 residues. Trimming left V 5 bases short and J 4 bases short, with 12 bases between. CDR3 region: CASSRATGYNEQFF. DNA for the CDR3: TGTGCCAGCAGTAGGGCGACAGGTTACAATGAGCAGTTCTTC.

This chain links TRBV4-1 with TRBJ2-1; no firm D call. V was trimmed by 5 bases and J by 3 bases, leaving 17 bases between them. Per germline, CDR1 MGHRA and CDR2 YSYEKL. This CDR3 has 16 residues. Here the CDR3 DNA reads TGCGCCAGCAGCTCCCGAACAAGGAGTTTCTACAATGAGCAGTTCTTC. This sequence encodes CASSSRTRSFYNEQFF.

This clone was detected ten times or more. Other nucleotide sequences from this sample produce the same CDR3. The chain uses TRBV28 and TRBJ1-1, with D hard to call. The ends were cut back, 6 bases at V and 0 bases at J, with 8 bases in the middle. Germline assignment: CDR1 MDHEN and CDR2 SYDVKM. This CDR3 contains 13 residues. The CDR3 here is CASSPQMNTEAFF. In nucleotides, the CDR3 is TGTGCCAGCAGCCCTCAGATGAACACTGAAGCTTTCTTT.

The chain employs TRBV2 and TRBJ2-3; D remains unclear. The V end lost 6 bases, the J end lost 2 bases, and 24 bases lay between the germline ends. Germline V gives CDR1 SNHLY, CDR2 FYNNEI. There are 18 residues in the CDR3. CDR3 in amino acids: CASSASATRPPYTDTQYF. CDR3 DNA sequence: TGTGCCAGCAGCGCGTCGGCTACCCGCCCTCCTTACACAGATACGCAGTATTTT.

The chain has TRBV5-6 and TRBJ1-1, with D unclear. The CDR3 runs to 14 residues. Trimming took off 0 bases at V and 0 bases at J, with 6 bases between the two ends. Germline V gene sequence: CDR1 SGHDT, CDR2 YYEEEE. CDR3 in DNA: TGTGCCAGCAGCTTGGGAGTGGTGAACACTGAAGCTTTCTTT. This gives the protein CASSLGVVNTEAFF.

This chain uses TRBV4-3 with TRBJ1-2; 8 bases are shared with TRBD1. The V segment lost 1 base and the J segment 6 bases; nucleotides outside the gene matches: 1. The CDR3 has 13 residues. Germline V gene data show CDR1 as LGHNA and CDR2 as YSLEER. The CDR3: CASSQGTGNGYTF. CDR3 in DNA: TGCGCCAGCAGCCAAGGGACAGGGAATGGCTACACCTTC.